Shown below are 26 T cell receptor beta chains from a single sample sequenced in a study of PD-1 blockade in classical Hodgkin lymphoma. Relapse was seen in all patients after autologous stem cell transplantation, and brentuximab vedotin exposure was variable. Sequencing was performed with immunoSEQ multiplex PCR; in TCRdb, only in-frame clones are kept and a portion is missing. In the table there are about 110,000 clones, around 89% of which are singletons. This specimen consisted of peripheral blood mononuclear cells (PBMCs), obtained before the second cycle of nivolumab. Receptors were obtained from a human donor with classical Hodgkin lymphoma.

This clone was seen only once. V usage is TRBV5-6 and J usage is TRBJ1-1; D is ambiguous. Trimming removed 2 bases at V and 2 bases at J, with 7 bases between. The CDR3 extends over 13 amino acids. Per germline, CDR1 SGHDT and CDR2 YYEEEE. DNA of the CDR3: TGTGCCAGCAGCTTTACGTCAAACACTGAAGCTTTCTTT. It translates to CASSFTSNTEAFF.

This clone was recorded once. The rearrangement uses TRBV4-3 and TRBJ1-1, with D possibly being TRBD1 (6 bases). V dropped 4 bases and J dropped 4 bases, with 13 bases sitting between them. The CDR3 loop spans 14 amino acids. Germline assignment: CDR1 LGHNA and CDR2 YSLEER. The CDR3 sequence is CASSPYRASTEAFF. The CDR3 DNA reads as TGCGCCAGCAGCCCCTACAGGGCGAGCACTGAAGCTTTCTTT.

The chain links TRBV13 to TRBJ1-5; the D is unclear. The CDR3 has 14 amino acids. Germline-derived CDR1 and CDR2 are PRHDT and FYEKMQ (reference sequence). Trimming removed 0 bases at V and 4 bases at J, with 7 bases between. CDR3 sequence (DNA): TGTGCCAGCAGCTTAGGGTGGGGTAATCAGCCCCAGCATTTT. Residues: CASSLGWGNQPQHF.

The chain employs TRBV5-8 and TRBJ1-4, with D hard to call. V shed 0 bases and J shed 3 bases, with 9 bases lying between them. Germline V gene sequence: CDR1 SGHTS, CDR2 YDEGEE. CDR3 length: 15 residues. The CDR3 coding sequence is TGTGCCAGCAGCTTGGAACGGTCTTCTAATGAAAAACTGTTTTTT. Protein: CASSLERSSNEKLFF.

The chain links TRBV29-1 to TRBJ1-5; TRBD1 agrees at 10 bases. V dropped 6 bases and J dropped 5; count of bases not matched to a gene: 7. Per germline, CDR1 SQVTM and CDR2 ANQGSEA. The CDR3 loop spans 14 amino acids. This CDR3 is CSVAFGTGDQPQHF. The CDR3 DNA is TGCAGCGTCGCTTTTGGGACAGGGGATCAGCCCCAGCATTTT. Looking up the rest from reference TRBV29-1 and TRBJ1-5 gives the full variable domain: SAVISQKPSRDICQRGTSLTIQCQVDSQVTMMFWYRQQPGQSLTLIATANQGSEATYESGFVIDKFPISRPNLTFSTLTVSNMSPEDSSIYLCSVAFGTGDQPQHFGDGTRLSIL.

This rearrangement joins TRBV6-1 to TRBJ2-1, with TRBD2 matching 13 bases. There are 20 residues in the CDR3. Trimming cost V 0 bases and J 5 bases; bases outside gene matches: 13. Germline V gives CDR1 MNHNS, CDR2 SASEGT. This CDR3 is CASSEARTSGRRGADNEQFF. DNA of the CDR3: TGTGCCAGCAGTGAAGCTAGGACTAGCGGGAGAAGAGGTGCGGACAATGAGCAGTTCTTC.

V gene TRBV19 combines with J gene TRBJ1-5; D is unresolved. V lost 1 base to trimming and J lost 6 bases, with 10 bases between them. The V gene's germline CDR1 is LNHDA and CDR2 SQIVND (reference sequence). The CDR3 sequence is 14 residues long. The CDR3 loop is CASSIGVTGQPQHF. CDR3 DNA: TGTGCCAGTAGTATAGGAGTAACGGGTCAGCCCCAGCATTTT.

The DNA of the CDR3 is TGTGCCAGCAGTGAAGCGTTTGATCAGCCCCAGCATTTT. Translation gives CASSEAFDQPQHF. The chain carries TRBV6-5 and TRBJ1-5, with D uncertain. V lost 5 bases, J lost 5 bases, and 10 bases lay in between. The germline CDR1 and CDR2 sequences are MNHEY and SVGAGI. The CDR3 loop spans 13 amino acids.

The J gene is TRBJ1-5, the V gene TRBV28, with D hard to call. The length of the CDR3 is 12 residues. The germline V and J ends were trimmed by 7 bases and 7 bases, with 11 bases remaining between them. Looked up from germline, CDR1 is MDHEN and CDR2 is SYDVKM. The CDR3: CASTKGGQPQHF. The CDR3 DNA reads as TGTGCCAGCACCAAGGGAGGACAGCCCCAGCATTTT.

For the CDR3, the DNA is TGTGCCAGCAGGGGGGGACTGACTCTCAACCAAGAGACCCAGTACTTC. Its protein product is CASRGGLTLNQETQYF. The chain is built from TRBV25-1 and TRBJ2-5; D may be TRBD2 (6 bases). Germline CDR1 is MGHDK and CDR2 is SYGVNS. V was trimmed by 6 bases and J by 0 bases, leaving 17 bases between them. This CDR3 spans 16 amino acids.

This clone was observed a single time. The genes are TRBV5-4 and TRBJ1-3; TRBD1 matches 10 bases. The germline gives CDR1 SGHNT, CDR2 YYREEE (reference sequence). This CDR3 is 15 amino acids long. The trim removed 4 bases at V and 7 bases at J, leaving 8 bases unmatched. The CDR3 sequence: CASSLGQGTSNTIYF. CDR3 coding DNA: TGTGCCAGCAGCCTGGGACAGGGGACGTCGAACACCATATATTTT.

The CDR3 DNA follows: TGTGCCAGTAGTGGTACAGGGAGCCAGCCCCAGCATTTT. This codes for CASSGTGSQPQHF. The J gene is TRBJ1-5, the V gene TRBV19; D possibly corresponds to TRBD1 (6 bases). Trimming removed 5 bases from V and 7 bases from J, with 12 bases in between. Germline V gene data show CDR1 as LNHDA and CDR2 as SQIVND (reference sequence). The length of the CDR3 is 13 residues.

The chain couples TRBV28 to TRBJ1-2; 7 bases fit TRBD1. Germline V lookup: CDR1 MDHEN, CDR2 SYDVKM. J gave up 4 bases and V 6 bases, and 8 bases lay outside the gene matches. This CDR3 has 14 residues. The CDR3 DNA reads TGTGCCAGCAGGACTTCGGACAGGAGCTATGGCTACACCTTC. Translated: CASRTSDRSYGYTF.

The chain is built from TRBV7-2 and TRBJ1-4; 8 bases agree with TRBD1. This CDR3 is built from 15 residues. The trim removed 5 bases at V and 8 bases at J, leaving 10 bases unmatched. The germline CDR1 and CDR2 sequences are SGHTA and FQGNSA. The CDR3 nucleotides read TGTGCCAGCAGCGACCTGACAGGGGTGAGGGAAAAACTGTTTTTT. Translation: CASSDLTGVREKLFF.

This chain connects TRBV19 to TRBJ2-2; 8 nucleotides line up with TRBD2. Germline CDR1 reads LNHDA; CDR2 reads SQIVND (reference sequence). The V segment lost 5 bases and the J segment 2 bases; nucleotides outside the gene matches: 4. CDR3 length equals 15 residues. DNA of the CDR3: TGTGCCAGTAGTCGCAGCGGGGGAAACACCGGGGAGCTGTTTTTT. Translation: CASSRSGGNTGELFF.

J is TRBJ2-7 and V is TRBV28; weak D call: TRBD2 (7 bases). CDR3 length equals 19 residues. The V gene lost 6 bases and the J gene lost 0 bases, with 27 bases spanning the gap. In germline, CDR1 is MDHEN, CDR2 SYDVKM. The CDR3 region is CASSYRELGSGTNSYEQYF. CDR3 nucleotide sequence: TGTGCCAGCAGCTACAGGGAACTAGGAAGCGGGACCAACTCCTACGAGCAGTACTTC.

The V gene is TRBV7-2, the J gene TRBJ2-2; no reliable D call. Germline V gene data show CDR1 as SGHTA and CDR2 as FQGNSA. The CDR3 runs 14 residues. V was cut by 5 bases and J by 4 bases, with 11 bases left in between. The CDR3 region is CASSESLSTGELFF. The CDR3 nucleotides read TGTGCCAGCAGCGAGAGTTTGAGCACCGGGGAGCTGTTTTTT.

Here the CDR3 reads CASSPGGQNGYTF. For the CDR3, the DNA is TGCGCCAGCAGCCCGGGGGGACAGAACGGCTACACCTTC. The genes are TRBV5-1 and TRBJ1-2; 7 bases map to TRBD1. The V segment lost 4 bases and the J segment 8 bases; nucleotides outside the gene matches: 8. The germline gives CDR1 SGHRS, CDR2 YFSETQ. The CDR3 is 13 amino acids.

The rearrangement joins TRBV30 to TRBJ2-3, with D possibly TRBD1 on 6 matching bases. The CDR3 spans 14 residues. Germline V gene sequence: CDR1 GTSNPN, CDR2 SVGIG (reference sequence). V dropped 3 bases and J dropped 0 bases, with 10 bases sitting between them. The CDR3: CAWRRQGSTDTQYF. CDR3 DNA: TGTGCCTGGAGAAGGCAGGGGAGCACAGATACGCAGTATTTT.

V usage is TRBV19 and J usage is TRBJ2-1; D possibly corresponds to TRBD2 (5 bases). Trimming stripped 7 bases from V and 3 bases from J, with 13 bases between. CDR3 length equals 14 residues. The germline V gene has CDR1 LNHDA and CDR2 SQIVND (reference sequence). CDR3 DNA sequence: TGTGCCAGTATGTTTGCGGGTAACTACAATGAGCAGTTCTTC. Translated, it gives CASMFAGNYNEQFF.

The V call is TRBV27, the J call TRBJ2-7; 9 bases are a match to TRBD1. The germline gives CDR1 MNHEY, CDR2 SMNVEV (reference sequence). The CDR3 is 15 amino acids. V shed 3 bases, J shed 3 bases, and the junction held 6 bases outside the gene matches. The CDR3 sequence: CASSFGSGQGYEQYF. The CDR3 DNA reads as TGTGCCAGCAGTTTCGGTTCGGGACAGGGCTACGAGCAGTACTTC.

As for this clone: Other DNA sequences within the sample encode an identical CDR3. V gene TRBV19 combines with J gene TRBJ1-5; maybe TRBD1 (5 bases). Germline lookup yields CDR1 LNHDA and CDR2 SQIVND (reference sequence). V shed 3 bases and J shed 2 bases, with 11 bases lying between them. The CDR3 has 15 amino acids. The CDR3 DNA reads TGTGCCAGTAGTATGAGAGGGGTCGGCAATCAGCCCCAGCATTTT. Protein sequence: CASSMRGVGNQPQHF. Looking up the rest from reference TRBV19 and TRBJ1-5 gives the full variable domain: DGGITQSPKYLFRKEGQNVTLSCEQNLNHDAMYWYRQDPGQGLRLIYYSQIVNDFQKGDIAEGYSVSREKKESFPLTVTSAQKNPTAFYLCASSMRGVGNQPQHFGDGTRLSIL.

The chain uses TRBV25-1 and TRBJ1-4, with unresolved D. The V and J ends lost 6 bases and 2 bases respectively, with 10 bases between them. This CDR3 is 14 amino acids long. Germline V gives CDR1 MGHDK, CDR2 SYGVNS. CDR3 in amino acids: CASRSLVTNEKLFF. The CDR3 DNA follows: TGTGCCAGCAGATCTCTGGTGACTAATGAAAAACTGTTTTTT. The complete variable domain, with remaining parts taken from reference TRBV25-1 and TRBJ1-4, reads EADIYQTPRYLVIGTGKKITLECSQTMGHDKMYWYQQDPGMELHLIHYSYGVNSTEKGDLSSESTVSRIRTEHFPLTLESARPSHTSQYLCASRSLVTNEKLFFGSGTQLSVL.

This clone was detected once. The chain uses TRBV2 and TRBJ1-1; D is undetermined. CDR3 length equals 13 residues. V was clipped by 6 bases and J by 1 base, with 9 bases between them. CDR1 is SNHLY and CDR2 is FYNNEI in the germline V gene. CDR3 loop: CASSSEANTEAFF. CDR3 nucleotide sequence: TGTGCCAGCAGCTCCGAAGCGAACACTGAAGCTTTCTTT.

Turning to this clone: A junction boundary mismatches the germline segment, possibly from a read error. This chain connects TRBV7-7 to TRBJ2-2; 11 bases map to TRBD2. The CDR3 sequence is 16 residues long. Germline assignment: CDR1 SSHAT and CDR2 FNYEAQ (reference sequence). The CDR3 loop reads CASSPIAGGGTGELFF. The CDR3 DNA sequence: TGTGCTAGCAGCCCGATAGCGGGAGGGGGGACCGGGGAGCTGTTTTTT.

This clone showed up just once. V gene TRBV30 combines with J gene TRBJ1-1; the D gene is possibly TRBD1 (6 bases). CDR1 and CDR2 from the germline V gene are GTSNPN and SVGIG (reference sequence). The CDR3 extends over 14 amino acids. V was pared by 3 bases and J by 0 bases, with 11 bases between. The CDR3 here is CAWRAEGVNTEAFF. The CDR3 DNA sequence: TGTGCCTGGAGGGCGGAGGGGGTGAACACTGAAGCTTTCTTT. Combining the CDR3 with reference TRBV30 and TRBJ1-1 gives the whole variable domain SQTIHQWPATLVQPVGSPLSLECTVEGTSNPNLYWYRQAAGRGLQLLFYSVGIGQISSEVPQNLSASRPQDRQFILSSKKLLLSDSGFYLCAWRAEGVNTEAFFGQGTRLTVV.